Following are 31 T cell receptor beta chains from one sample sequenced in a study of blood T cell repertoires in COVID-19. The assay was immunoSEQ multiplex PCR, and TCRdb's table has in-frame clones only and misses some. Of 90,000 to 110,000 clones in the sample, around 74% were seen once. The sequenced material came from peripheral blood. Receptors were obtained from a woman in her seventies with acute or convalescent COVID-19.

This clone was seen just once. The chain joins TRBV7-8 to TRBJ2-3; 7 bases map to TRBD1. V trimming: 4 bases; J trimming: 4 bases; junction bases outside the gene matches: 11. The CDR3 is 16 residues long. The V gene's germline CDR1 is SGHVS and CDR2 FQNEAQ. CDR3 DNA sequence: TGTGCCAGCAGCTCCCGAAACCCGACAGGGTCAGATACGCAGTATTTT. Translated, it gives CASSSRNPTGSDTQYF.

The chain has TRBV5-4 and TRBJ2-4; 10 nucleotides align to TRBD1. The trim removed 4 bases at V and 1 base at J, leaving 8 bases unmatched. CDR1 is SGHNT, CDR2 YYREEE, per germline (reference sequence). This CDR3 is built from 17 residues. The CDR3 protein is CASSGTPGQGAKNIQYF. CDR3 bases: TGTGCCAGCAGCGGTACCCCGGGACAGGGGGCCAAAAACATTCAGTACTTC.

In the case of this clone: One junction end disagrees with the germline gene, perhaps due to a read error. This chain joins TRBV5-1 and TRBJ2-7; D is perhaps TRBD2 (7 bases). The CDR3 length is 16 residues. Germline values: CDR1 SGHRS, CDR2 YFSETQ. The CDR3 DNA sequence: TGCCCCAGTTTTCGCGTTGGGGGGGGCCGGGGGTGGGAGCAGTACTTC. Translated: CPSFRVGGGRGWEQYF.

CDR3 residues: CASSLETGANVLTF. The CDR3 DNA is TGCGCCAGCAGCCTAGAGACTGGGGCCAACGTCCTGACTTTC. The J gene is TRBJ2-6, the V gene TRBV5-1; D call uncertain. Per the germline V gene, CDR1 is SGHRS and CDR2 is YFSETQ. The CDR3 sequence is 14 residues long. V dropped 4 bases and J dropped 2 bases, with 7 bases sitting between them.

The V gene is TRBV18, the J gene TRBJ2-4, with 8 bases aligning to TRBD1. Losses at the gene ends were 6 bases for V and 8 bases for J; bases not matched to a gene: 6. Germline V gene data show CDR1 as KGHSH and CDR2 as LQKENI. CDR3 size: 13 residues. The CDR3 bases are TGTGCCAGCTCCCCAAACAGGGGGGACATTCAGTACTTC. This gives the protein CASSPNRGDIQYF.

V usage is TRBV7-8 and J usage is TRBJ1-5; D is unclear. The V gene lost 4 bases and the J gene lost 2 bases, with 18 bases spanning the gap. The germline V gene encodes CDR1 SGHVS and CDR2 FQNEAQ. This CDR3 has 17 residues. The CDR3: CASSSSAAGIGNQPQHF. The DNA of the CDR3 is TGTGCCAGCAGCTCTTCCGCGGCGGGGATCGGCAATCAGCCCCAGCATTTT.

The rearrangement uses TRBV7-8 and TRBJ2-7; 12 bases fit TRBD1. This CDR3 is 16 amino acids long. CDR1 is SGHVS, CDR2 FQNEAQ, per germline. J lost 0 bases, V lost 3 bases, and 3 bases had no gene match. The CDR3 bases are TGTGCCAGCAGCTTGGGACAGGGGGCCGTCTCCTACGAGCAGTACTTC. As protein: CASSLGQGAVSYEQYF. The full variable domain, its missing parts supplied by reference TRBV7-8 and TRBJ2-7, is GAGVSQSPRYKVAKRGQDVALRCDPISGHVSLFWYQQALGQGPEFLTYFQNEAQLDKSGLPSDRFFAERPEGSVSTLKIQRTQQEDSAVYLCASSLGQGAVSYEQYFGPGTRLTVT.

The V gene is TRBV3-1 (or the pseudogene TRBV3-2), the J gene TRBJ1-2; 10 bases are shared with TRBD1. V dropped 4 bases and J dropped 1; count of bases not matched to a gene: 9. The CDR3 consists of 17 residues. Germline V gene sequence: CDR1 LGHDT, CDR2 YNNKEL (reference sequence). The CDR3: CASSPLPGQGINYGYTF. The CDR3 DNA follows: TGTGCCAGCAGCCCACTTCCGGGACAGGGGATTAACTATGGCTACACCTTC.

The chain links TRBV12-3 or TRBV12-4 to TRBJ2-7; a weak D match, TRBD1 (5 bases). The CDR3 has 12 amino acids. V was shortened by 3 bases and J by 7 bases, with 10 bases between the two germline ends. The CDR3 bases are TGTGCCAGCAGTTTTGGGTGGACAGAGCAGTACTTC. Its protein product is CASSFGWTEQYF.

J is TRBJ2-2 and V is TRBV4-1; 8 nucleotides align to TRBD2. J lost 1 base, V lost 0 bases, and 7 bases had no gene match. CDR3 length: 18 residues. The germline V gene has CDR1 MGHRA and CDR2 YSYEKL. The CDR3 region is CASSQDRRGAGNTGELFF. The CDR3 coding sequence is TGCGCCAGCAGCCAAGATAGGCGGGGGGCGGGGAACACCGGGGAGCTGTTTTTT.

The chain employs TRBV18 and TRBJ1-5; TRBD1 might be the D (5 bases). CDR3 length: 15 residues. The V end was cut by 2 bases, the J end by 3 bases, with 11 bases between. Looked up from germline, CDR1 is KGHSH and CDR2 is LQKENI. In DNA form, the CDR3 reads TGTGCCAGCTCACCAAGCAGGGCCGACAATCAGCCCCAGCATTTT. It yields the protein CASSPSRADNQPQHF.

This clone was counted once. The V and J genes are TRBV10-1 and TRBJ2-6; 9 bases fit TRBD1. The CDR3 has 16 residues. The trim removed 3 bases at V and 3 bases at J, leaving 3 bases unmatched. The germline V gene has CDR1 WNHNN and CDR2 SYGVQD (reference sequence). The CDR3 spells CASSDGTGFGANVLTF. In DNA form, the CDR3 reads TGCGCCAGCAGTGACGGGACAGGGTTTGGGGCCAACGTCCTGACTTTC.

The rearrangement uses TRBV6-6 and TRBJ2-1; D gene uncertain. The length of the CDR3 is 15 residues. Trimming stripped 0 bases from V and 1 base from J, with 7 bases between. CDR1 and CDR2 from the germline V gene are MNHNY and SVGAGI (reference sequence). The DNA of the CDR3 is TGTGCCAGCAGTTACTCGATAGATTCCTACAATGAGCAGTTCTTC. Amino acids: CASSYSIDSYNEQFF.

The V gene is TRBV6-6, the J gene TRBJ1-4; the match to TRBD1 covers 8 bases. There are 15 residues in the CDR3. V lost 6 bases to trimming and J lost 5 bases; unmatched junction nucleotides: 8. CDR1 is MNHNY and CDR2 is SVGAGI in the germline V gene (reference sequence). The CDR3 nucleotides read TGTGCCAGCAGGATCACAGGGGGTCGAAATGAAAAACTGTTTTTT. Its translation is CASRITGGRNEKLFF.

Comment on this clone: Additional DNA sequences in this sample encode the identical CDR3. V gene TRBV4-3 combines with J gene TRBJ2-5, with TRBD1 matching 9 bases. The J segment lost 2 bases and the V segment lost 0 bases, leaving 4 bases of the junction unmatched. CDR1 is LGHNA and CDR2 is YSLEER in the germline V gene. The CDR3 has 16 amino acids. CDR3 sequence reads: CASSQDLGQGQETQYF. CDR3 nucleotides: TGCGCCAGCAGCCAAGACCTAGGACAGGGGCAAGAGACCCAGTACTTC.

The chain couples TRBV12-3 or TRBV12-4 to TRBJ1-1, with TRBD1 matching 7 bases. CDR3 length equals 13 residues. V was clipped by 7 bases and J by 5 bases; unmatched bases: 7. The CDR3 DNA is TGTGCCAGCATAACACAGGGGCGAACTGAAGCTTTCTTT. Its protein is CASITQGRTEAFF.

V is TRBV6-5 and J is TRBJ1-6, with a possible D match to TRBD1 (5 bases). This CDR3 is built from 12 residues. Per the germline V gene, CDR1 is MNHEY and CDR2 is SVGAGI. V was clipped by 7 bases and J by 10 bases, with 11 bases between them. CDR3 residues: CASNGAWSPLHF. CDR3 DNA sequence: TGTGCCAGCAATGGGGCTTGGTCACCCCTCCACTTT.

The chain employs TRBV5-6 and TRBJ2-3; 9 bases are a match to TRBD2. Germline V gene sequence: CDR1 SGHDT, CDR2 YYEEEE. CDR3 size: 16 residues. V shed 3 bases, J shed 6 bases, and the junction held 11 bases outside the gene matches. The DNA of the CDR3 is TGTGCCAGCAGCTACTATAGCGGGGGAACCGCGGATACGCAGTATTTT. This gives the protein CASSYYSGGTADTQYF.

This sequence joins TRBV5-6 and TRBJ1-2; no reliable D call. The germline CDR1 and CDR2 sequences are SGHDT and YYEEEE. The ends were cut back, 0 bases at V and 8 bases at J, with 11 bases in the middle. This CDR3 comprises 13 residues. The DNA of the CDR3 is TGTGCCAGCAGCTTGGAAGCCAATCGGGGCTACACCTTC. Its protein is CASSLEANRGYTF.

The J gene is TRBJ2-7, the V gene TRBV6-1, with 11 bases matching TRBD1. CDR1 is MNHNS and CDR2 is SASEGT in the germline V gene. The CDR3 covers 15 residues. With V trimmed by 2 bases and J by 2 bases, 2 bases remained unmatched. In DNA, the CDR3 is TGTGCCAGCAGTGAATGGGGACAGGGGGCCTACGAGCAGTACTTC. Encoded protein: CASSEWGQGAYEQYF.

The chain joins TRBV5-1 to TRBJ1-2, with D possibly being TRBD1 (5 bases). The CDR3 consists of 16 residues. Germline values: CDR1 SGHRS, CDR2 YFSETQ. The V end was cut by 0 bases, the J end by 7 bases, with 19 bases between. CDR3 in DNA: TGCGCCAGCAGCTTGGGTGAAGGGGTTGTAACACGTGGCTACACCTTC. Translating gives CASSLGEGVVTRGYTF.

The CDR3 DNA follows: TGTGCCACCAGTGATTCCTTAGCGGGGGGCATCACAGATACGCAGTATTTT. Amino acids: CATSDSLAGGITDTQYF. This rearrangement joins TRBV24-1 to TRBJ2-3; TRBD2 aligns across 10 bases. The CDR3 consists of 17 residues. Germline CDR1 reads KGHDR; CDR2 reads SFDVKD. Losses at the gene ends were 2 bases for V and 2 bases for J; bases not matched to a gene: 6.

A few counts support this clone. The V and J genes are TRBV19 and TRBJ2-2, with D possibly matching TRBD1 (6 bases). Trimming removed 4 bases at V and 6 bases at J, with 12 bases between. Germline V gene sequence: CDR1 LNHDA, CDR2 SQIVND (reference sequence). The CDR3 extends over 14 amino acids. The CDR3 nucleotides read TGTGCCAGTAGTACCAGGGGCGCGCCCGGGGAGCTGTTTTTT. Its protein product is CASSTRGAPGELFF.

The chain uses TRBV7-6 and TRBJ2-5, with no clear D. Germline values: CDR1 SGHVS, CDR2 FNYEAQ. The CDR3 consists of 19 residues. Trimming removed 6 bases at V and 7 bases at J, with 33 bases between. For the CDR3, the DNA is TGTGCCAGCAGTAACACAGCTTATATTGCACACCCTTCCACCGGGACCCAGTACTTC. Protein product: CASSNTAYIAHPSTGTQYF.

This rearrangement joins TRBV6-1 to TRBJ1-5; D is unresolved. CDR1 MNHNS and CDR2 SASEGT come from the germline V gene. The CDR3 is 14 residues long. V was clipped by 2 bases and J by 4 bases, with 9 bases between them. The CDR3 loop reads CASSETWANQPQHF. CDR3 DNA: TGTGCCAGCAGTGAAACCTGGGCTAATCAGCCCCAGCATTTT.

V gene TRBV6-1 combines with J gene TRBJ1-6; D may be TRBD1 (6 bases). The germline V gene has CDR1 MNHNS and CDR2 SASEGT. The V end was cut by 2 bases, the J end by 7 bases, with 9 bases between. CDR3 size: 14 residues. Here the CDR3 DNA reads TGTGCCAGCAGTGAAACAGGGACCAATTCACCCCTCCACTTT. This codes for CASSETGTNSPLHF.

The CDR3 coding sequence is TGCGCCAGCAGCACCCTTAGCGGCACCGGGGAGCTGTTTTTT. This encodes CASSTLSGTGELFF. The chain uses TRBV5-1 and TRBJ2-2; TRBD2 is a possible D gene (6 bases). Germline V gene lookup returns CDR1 SGHRS and CDR2 YFSETQ. The CDR3 is 14 amino acids. V gave up 4 bases and J gave up 4 bases, with 11 bases separating them.

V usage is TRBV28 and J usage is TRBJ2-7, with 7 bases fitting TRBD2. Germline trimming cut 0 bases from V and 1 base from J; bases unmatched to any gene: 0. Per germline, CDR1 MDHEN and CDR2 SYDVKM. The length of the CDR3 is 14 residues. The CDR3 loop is CASSLWGGSYEQYF. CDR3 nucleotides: TGTGCCAGCAGTTTATGGGGAGGGTCCTACGAGCAGTACTTC.

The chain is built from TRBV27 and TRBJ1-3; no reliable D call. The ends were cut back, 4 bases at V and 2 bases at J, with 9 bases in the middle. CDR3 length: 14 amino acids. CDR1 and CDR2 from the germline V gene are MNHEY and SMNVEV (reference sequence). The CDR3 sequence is CASSSIGAGNTIYF. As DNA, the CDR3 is TGTGCCAGCAGTTCAATCGGGGCTGGAAACACCATATATTTT.

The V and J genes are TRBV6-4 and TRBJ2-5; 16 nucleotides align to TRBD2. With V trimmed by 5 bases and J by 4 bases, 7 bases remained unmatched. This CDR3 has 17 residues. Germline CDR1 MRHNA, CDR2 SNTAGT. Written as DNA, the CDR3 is TGTGCCAGCAGTCCTTCCGGGACTAGCGGGGGGGCAGAGACCCAGTACTTC. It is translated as CASSPSGTSGGAETQYF.

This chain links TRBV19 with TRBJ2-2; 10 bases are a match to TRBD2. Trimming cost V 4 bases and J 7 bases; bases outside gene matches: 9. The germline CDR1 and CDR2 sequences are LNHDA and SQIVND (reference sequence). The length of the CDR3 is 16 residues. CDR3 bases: TGTGCCAGTAGTAGAACTAGCGGGGCGGGGAGCGGGGAGCTGTTTTTT. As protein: CASSRTSGAGSGELFF.